A few counts support the clone carrying this T cell receptor beta chain. The target antigen is unknown. Measured with immunoSEQ multiplex PCR; TCRdb has only the in-frame clones, and not every one. The table has 110,000 or so clones, approximately 90% seen once. These data come from a study of T cell responses to AZD1222 COVID-19 vaccine. Study-level points and caveats: Spike as a whole was targeted by vaccine-associated CD4 TCRs, dominant at 160-218 and 743-854.

This TCR came from an adult who received the AZD1222 COVID-19 vaccine. The sequencing here drew on peripheral blood, taken 28 days after the second AZD1222 dose.

In DNA form, the CDR3 reads TGTGCCAGCAGCTTAGTTACCCAAGGGGACATTAATGAAAAACTGTTTTTT. This translates into CASSLVTQGDINEKLFF. The chain links TRBV11-2 to TRBJ1-4; weak D call: TRBD1 (6 bases). The CDR3 has 17 amino acids. Trimming removed 1 base from V and 4 bases from J, with 16 bases in between. Per germline, CDR1 SGHAT and CDR2 FQNNGV.